Shown below are 21 T cell receptor beta chains from a single sample sequenced in a study of T cell repertoires in ileal Crohn's disease. Time point here: neoterminal ileum biopsy at postoperative endoscopy, about 6 months after surgery. Measured with immunoSEQ multiplex PCR; TCRdb has only the in-frame clones, and not every one. The sample consists of approximately 10,000 clones, approximately 77% of them appearing once. Sequenced sample: ileal tissue. The receptor source for this set is an adult with Crohn's disease.

The chain employs TRBV6-5 and TRBJ2-5; possible D gene TRBD1, 6 bases. Judging by the DNA end, TRBJ2-7 fits better; the J call may be wrong. The germline V gene encodes CDR1 MNHEY and CDR2 SVGAGI. This CDR3 region has 15 residues. CDR3 nucleotide sequence: TGTGCCAGCAGTACCTCCGGGACACCACCCTACGAGCAGTACTTC. Protein product: CASSTSGTPPYEQYF.

The chain recombines TRBV5-1 with TRBJ2-7; 10 bases are shared with TRBD1. The length of the CDR3 is 15 residues. The J segment lost 1 base and the V segment lost 5 bases, leaving 6 bases of the junction unmatched. The V gene's germline CDR1 is SGHRS and CDR2 YFSETQ. CDR3 coding DNA: TGCGCCAGCAGTCGGGGGGGACAGGGGTCCTACGAGCAGTACTTC. Protein product: CASSRGGQGSYEQYF. The whole variable domain, remainder taken from reference TRBV5-1 and TRBJ2-7, is KAGVTQTPRYLIKTRGQQVTLSCSPISGHRSVSWYQQTPGQGLQFLFEYFSETQRNKGNFPGRFSGRQFSNSRSEMNVSTLELGDSALYLCASSRGGQGSYEQYFGPGTRLTVT.

The J gene is TRBJ2-2, the V gene TRBV5-1; 8 bases map to TRBD1. The junction had 7 bases not matched to a gene; V was cut back by 3 bases and J by 3 bases. The CDR3 extends over 16 amino acids. Germline V gives CDR1 SGHRS, CDR2 YFSETQ. In DNA form, the CDR3 reads TGCGCCAGCAGCTCGGGGGACAGGAGATACACCGGGGAGCTGTTTTTT. Translation: CASSSGDRRYTGELFF.

The V and J genes are TRBV4-1 and TRBJ2-1; 11 bases agree with TRBD2. This CDR3 is built from 16 residues. V was clipped by 0 bases and J by 6 bases; unmatched bases: 4. Germline V gene lookup returns CDR1 MGHRA and CDR2 YSYEKL. In DNA, the CDR3 is TGCGCCAGCAGCCAAGAGGCACTAGCGGGAGCCAATGAGCAGTTCTTC. It specifies CASSQEALAGANEQFF.

This clone has just a few counts. V gene TRBV10-2 combines with J gene TRBJ2-7; possible D gene TRBD1, 6 bases. The V gene lost 0 bases and the J gene lost 2 bases, with 8 bases spanning the gap. This CDR3 has 14 residues. Germline V CDR1 and CDR2: WSHSY, SAAADI. The CDR3 loop reads CASSESRQAYEQYF. DNA for the CDR3: TGCGCCAGCAGTGAGTCGAGACAGGCCTACGAGCAGTACTTC.

V gene TRBV19 combines with J gene TRBJ1-1; 7 nucleotides match TRBD1. This CDR3 has 14 residues. CDR1 is LNHDA and CDR2 is SQIVND in the germline V gene (reference sequence). V shed 7 bases and J 6 bases; nucleotides not matched to a gene: 11. DNA of the CDR3: TGTGCCAGTACCGATGAGACAGGGATCGCTGAAGCTTTCTTT. Translation: CASTDETGIAEAFF.

V gene TRBV5-1 combines with J gene TRBJ2-5; TRBD2 matches at 11 bases. The closer fit of TRBJ2-7 to the DNA end suggests the J call may be wrong. This CDR3 spans 16 amino acids. Germline V gene sequence: CDR1 SGHRS, CDR2 YFSETQ. The CDR3 nucleotides read TGCGCCAGCAGCTTGGCTAGCGGGAGGATATCCTACGAGCAGTACTTC. This sequence encodes CASSLASGRISYEQYF.

A few counts support this clone. The CDR3 loop reads CATSTIVAGWNTEAFF. The CDR3 DNA sequence: TGTGCCACCAGCACCATCGTGGCAGGTTGGAACACTGAAGCTTTCTTT. This sequence joins TRBV15 and TRBJ1-1; D is unresolved. The CDR3 has 16 amino acids. CDR1 and CDR2 from the germline V gene are LNHNV and YYDKDF (reference sequence). Trimming took 4 bases from V and 1 from J, leaving 16 bases between them.

This clone was detected a few times. The J gene is TRBJ2-7, the V gene TRBV5-4; the D gene is possibly TRBD1 (6 bases). The CDR3 totals 14 residues. V lost 4 bases, J lost 3 bases, and 14 bases lay in between. Germline assignment: CDR1 SGHNT and CDR2 YYREEE (reference sequence). This chain's CDR3 is CASSAKPRGYEQYF. CDR3 DNA: TGTGCCAGCAGCGCAAAGCCCAGGGGCTACGAGCAGTACTTC.

The genes are TRBV4-1 and TRBJ1-1; a weak D match, TRBD1 (5 bases). The CDR3 extends over 13 amino acids. The germline V and J ends were trimmed by 8 bases and 1 base, with 11 bases remaining between them. The germline V gene has CDR1 MGHRA and CDR2 YSYEKL. CDR3 sequence (DNA): TGCGCCAGCTCCGGGGGGAGGAACACTGAAGCTTTCTTT. Its translation is CASSGGRNTEAFF.

The chain recombines TRBV7-2 with TRBJ2-7; 7 positions match TRBD2. The CDR3 has 16 amino acids. Germline values: CDR1 SGHTA, CDR2 FQGNSA. V trimming: 1 base; J trimming: 3 bases; junction bases outside the gene matches: 9. CDR3 region: CASSLGWGAGLYEQYF. The CDR3 DNA follows: TGTGCCAGCAGCTTAGGATGGGGAGCGGGGCTCTACGAGCAGTACTTC.

This chain joins TRBV11-3 and TRBJ1-1; D gene ambiguous. Trimming stripped 0 bases from V and 1 base from J, with 3 bases between. The CDR3 consists of 13 residues. Germline V gene lookup returns CDR1 SGHNT and CDR2 YENEEA. The CDR3 DNA is TGTGCCAGCAGCTTAGAGGCGAACACTGAAGCTTTCTTT. This encodes CASSLEANTEAFF.

The chain recombines TRBV28 with TRBJ1-2; TRBD1 might be the D (6 bases). Per germline, CDR1 MDHEN and CDR2 SYDVKM. CDR3 size: 11 residues. V dropped 4 bases and J dropped 7 bases, with 7 bases sitting between them. This chain's CDR3 is CASSYRAGYTF. Here the CDR3 DNA reads TGTGCCAGCAGTTACAGGGCTGGCTACACCTTC.

The genes are TRBV7-6 and TRBJ1-1; D is unresolved. V dropped 0 bases and J dropped 10 bases, with 9 bases sitting between them. The CDR3 spans 12 residues. CDR1 is SGHVS, CDR2 FNYEAQ, per germline. The CDR3, as DNA: TGTGCCAGCAGCTTAGCCAGTGGCTCAGCTTTCTTT. Protein product: CASSLASGSAFF. Looking up the rest from reference TRBV7-6 and TRBJ1-1 gives the full variable domain: GAGVSQSPRYKVTKRGQDVALRCDPISGHVSLYWYRQALGQGPEFLTYFNYEAQQDKSGLPNDRFSAERPEGSISTLTIQRTEQRDSAMYRCASSLASGSAFFGQGTRLTVV.

This clone was counted a few times. The chain joins TRBV7-2 to TRBJ2-6; no clear D gene. Trimming left V 4 bases short and J 4 bases short, with 11 bases between. Germline CDR1 reads SGHTA; CDR2 reads FQGNSA. This CDR3 region has 15 residues. CDR3 bases: TGTGCCAGCAGCTCCCGAGGCGCGGGGGCCAACGTCCTGACTTTC. Translating gives CASSSRGAGANVLTF.

The chain links TRBV2 to TRBJ2-2; D is possibly TRBD1 (6 bases). Trimming stripped 3 bases from V and 8 bases from J, with 13 bases between. Looked up from germline, CDR1 is SNHLY and CDR2 is FYNNEI. This CDR3 is built from 14 residues. The DNA of the CDR3 is TGTGCCAGCAGTGAGTTTGGACAGTTTGGGGAGCTGTTTTTT. Its translation: CASSEFGQFGELFF.

The CDR3 DNA sequence: TGTGCCAGCAGTGGAAGGCGGGGTTATCAGCCCCAGCATTTT. Its translation is CASSGRRGYQPQHF. The chain employs TRBV6-5 and TRBJ1-5, with unresolved D. CDR3 length: 14 residues. The V and J ends lost 5 bases and 5 bases respectively, with 13 bases between them. Germline values: CDR1 MNHEY, CDR2 SVGAGI.

The chain has TRBV5-1 and TRBJ2-1; perhaps TRBD2 as D (6 bases). CDR3 size: 14 residues. Germline V gene lookup returns CDR1 SGHRS and CDR2 YFSETQ. V lost 5 bases and J 9 bases, leaving 18 bases between the germline ends. This chain's CDR3 is CASSDPSRDPEQFF. The CDR3, as DNA: TGCGCCAGCAGTGACCCCTCGCGGGACCCTGAGCAGTTCTTC.

The V call is TRBV9, the J call TRBJ2-1, with TRBD1 matching over 7 bases. V was pared by 0 bases and J by 7 bases, with 4 bases of the junction left unmatched. Germline V lookup: CDR1 SGDLS, CDR2 YYNGEE. The length of the CDR3 is 14 residues. The CDR3: CASSVVPRGNEQFF. The CDR3 nucleotides are TGTGCCAGCAGCGTAGTTCCCAGGGGGAATGAGCAGTTCTTC. Full variable domain (remainder filled in from reference TRBV9 and TRBJ2-1): DSGVTQTPKHLITATGQRVTLRCSPRSGDLSVYWYQQSLDQGLQFLIQYYNGEERAKGNILERFSAQQFPDLHSELNLSSLELGDSALYFCASSVVPRGNEQFFGPGTRLTVL.

This chain joins TRBV4-3 and TRBJ1-5; possibly TRBD1 for D (6 bases). This CDR3 spans 19 amino acids. The germline gives CDR1 LGHNA, CDR2 YSLEER. Deletions cut 0 bases from V and 3 bases from J, with 21 bases between. The CDR3 protein is CASSQDLGRSGVNNQPQHF. The DNA for the CDR3 is TGCGCCAGCAGCCAAGACCTCGGCAGGTCAGGGGTGAACAATCAGCCCCAGCATTTT.

The CDR3 region is CAWSAHTGRAYNEQFF. DNA for the CDR3: TGTGCCTGGAGTGCCCATACAGGGAGGGCCTACAATGAGCAGTTCTTC. The chain employs TRBV30 and TRBJ2-1; a weak D match, TRBD2 (7 bases). Trimming removed 1 base at V and 2 bases at J, with 15 bases between. This CDR3 region has 16 residues. Per germline, CDR1 GTSNPN and CDR2 SVGIG (reference sequence).